This T cell receptor beta chain was sequenced in a study of T cells after yellow fever vaccination. Findings and limits, study-wide: Most clones from primary vaccination resurfaced after the booster (approximately 95% CD4, over 85% CD8). Researchers noted that a small share of clonotypes showed up in both CD4 and CD8 compartments.

It was through 5'RACE template switching that TCR cDNA was made, with a universal primer site and UMIs added. TCRdb re-called the 5' RACE reads through MiXCR, storing one row per CDR3 protein. This table has under 200,000 distinct CDR3 sequences, about 11% appearing once. This clonotype was counted many times. Its antigen is undetermined. The CDR3 loop spans 14 amino acids. Trimming pared 3 bases from V and 1 base from J, leaving 8 bases between. The germline gives CDR1 MDHEN, CDR2 SYDVKM. The sample consisted of CD8+ T cells sorted from PBMCs, taken 15 days after the yellow fever booster vaccination. The chain combines TRBV28 with TRBJ2-3; unclear D gene. The origin of this receptor is a young man who received the YFV17D yellow fever vaccine. The CDR3 coding sequence is TGTGCCAGCAGTTTTCTTTCGGGCACAGATACGCAGTATTTT. Its translation: CASSFLSGTDTQYF.